This TCR beta chain was captured by sequencing in a study of CD8+ T cells in alopecia areata. The germline V gene encodes CDR1 MGHDK and CDR2 SYGVNS. Trimming removed 4 bases at V and 5 bases at J, with 11 bases between. The CDR3 extends over 13 amino acids. PBMCs were stained for CD3, CD4 and CD8, and CD4+ and CD8+ T cells were sorted. cDNA prepared by RNA extraction and subsequent reverse transcription served as the template for sequencing. The data were produced by immunoSEQ multiplex PCR, yet TCRdb's version contains in-frame clones alone and is incomplete. The table shows 150,000 to 200,000 clones, with around 55% occurring only once.

The origin of this receptor is a human donor in good health. The V call is TRBV25-1, the J call TRBJ1-1; possibly TRBD1 for D (5 bases). The sample was CD4+ T cells sorted from blood. CDR3 loop: CASSGGGWTEAFF. Written as DNA, the CDR3 is TGTGCCAGCAGTGGCGGGGGTTGGACTGAAGCTTTCTTT.